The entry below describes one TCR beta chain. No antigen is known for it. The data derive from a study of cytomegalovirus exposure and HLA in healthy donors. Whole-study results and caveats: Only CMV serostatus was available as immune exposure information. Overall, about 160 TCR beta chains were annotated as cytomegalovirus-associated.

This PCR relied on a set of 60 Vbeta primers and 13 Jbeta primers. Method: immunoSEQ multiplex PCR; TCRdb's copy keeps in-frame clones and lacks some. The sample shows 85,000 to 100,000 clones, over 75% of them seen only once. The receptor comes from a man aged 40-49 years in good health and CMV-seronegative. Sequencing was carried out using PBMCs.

Here the CDR3 DNA reads TGTGCCAGCAGCTCAGGCCCTCACACTGAAGCTTTCTTT. Its protein is CASSSGPHTEAFF. V gene TRBV5-4 combines with J gene TRBJ1-1; D call uncertain. CDR1 SGHNT and CDR2 YYREEE come from the germline V gene (reference sequence). The CDR3 length is 13 residues. V was clipped by 3 bases and J by 3 bases, with 9 bases between them.